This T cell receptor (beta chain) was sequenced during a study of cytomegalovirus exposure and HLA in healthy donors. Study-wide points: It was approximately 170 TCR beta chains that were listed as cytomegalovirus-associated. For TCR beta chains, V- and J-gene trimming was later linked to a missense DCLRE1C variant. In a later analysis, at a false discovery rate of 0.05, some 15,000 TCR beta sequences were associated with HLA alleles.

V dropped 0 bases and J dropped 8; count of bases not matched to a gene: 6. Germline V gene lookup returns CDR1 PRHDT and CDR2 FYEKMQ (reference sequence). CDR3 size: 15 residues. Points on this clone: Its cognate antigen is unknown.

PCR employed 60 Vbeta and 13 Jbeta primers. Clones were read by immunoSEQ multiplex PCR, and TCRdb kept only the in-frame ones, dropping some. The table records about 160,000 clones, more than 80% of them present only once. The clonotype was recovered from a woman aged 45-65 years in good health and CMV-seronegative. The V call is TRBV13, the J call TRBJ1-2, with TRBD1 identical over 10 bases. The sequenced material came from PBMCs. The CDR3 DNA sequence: TGTGCCAGCAGCTTAGGCAGGGACAGGGGTGGAGGCTACACCTTC. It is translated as CASSLGRDRGGGYTF.